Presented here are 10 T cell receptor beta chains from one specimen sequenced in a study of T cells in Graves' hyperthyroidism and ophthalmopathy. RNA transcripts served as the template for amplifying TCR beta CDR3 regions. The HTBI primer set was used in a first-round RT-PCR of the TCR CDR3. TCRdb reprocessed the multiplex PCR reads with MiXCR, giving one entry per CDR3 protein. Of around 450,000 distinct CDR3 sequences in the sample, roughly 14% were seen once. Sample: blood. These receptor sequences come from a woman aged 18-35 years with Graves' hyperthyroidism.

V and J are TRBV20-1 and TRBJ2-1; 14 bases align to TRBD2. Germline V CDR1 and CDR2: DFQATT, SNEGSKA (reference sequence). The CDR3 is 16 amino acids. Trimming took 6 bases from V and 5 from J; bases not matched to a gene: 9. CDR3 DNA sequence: TGCAGTGCCCCCTCGGGACTAGCGGGGGATCACAATGAGCAGTTCTTC. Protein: CSAPSGLAGDHNEQFF.

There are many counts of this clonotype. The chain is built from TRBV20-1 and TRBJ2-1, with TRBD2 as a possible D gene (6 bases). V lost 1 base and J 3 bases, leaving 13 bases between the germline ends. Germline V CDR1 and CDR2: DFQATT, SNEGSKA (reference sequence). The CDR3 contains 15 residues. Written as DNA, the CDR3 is TGCAGTGCTAGAGTCGGGGGAGTTGGCTACAATGAGCAGTTCTTC. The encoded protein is CSARVGGVGYNEQFF.

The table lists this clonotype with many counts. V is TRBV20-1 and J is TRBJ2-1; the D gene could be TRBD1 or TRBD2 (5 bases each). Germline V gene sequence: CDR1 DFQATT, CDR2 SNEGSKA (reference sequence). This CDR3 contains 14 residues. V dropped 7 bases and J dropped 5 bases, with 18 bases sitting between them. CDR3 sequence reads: CSVRGWRGDNEQFF. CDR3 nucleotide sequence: TGCAGTGTCCGGGGCTGGAGAGGGGACAATGAGCAGTTCTTC.

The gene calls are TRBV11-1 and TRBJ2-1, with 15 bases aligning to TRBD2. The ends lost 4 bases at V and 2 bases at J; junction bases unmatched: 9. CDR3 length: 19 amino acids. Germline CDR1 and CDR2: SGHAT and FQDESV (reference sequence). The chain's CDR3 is CASSWGLAGGLSTYNEQFF. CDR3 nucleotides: TGTGCCAGCAGCTGGGGACTAGCGGGAGGACTGAGCACCTACAATGAGCAGTTCTTC.

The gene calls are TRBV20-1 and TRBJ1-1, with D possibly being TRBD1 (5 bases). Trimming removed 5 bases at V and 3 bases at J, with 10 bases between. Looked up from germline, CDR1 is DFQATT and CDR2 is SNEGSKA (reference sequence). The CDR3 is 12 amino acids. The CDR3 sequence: CSAGQGYTEAFF. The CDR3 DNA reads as TGCAGTGCTGGGCAGGGCTACACTGAAGCTTTCTTT.

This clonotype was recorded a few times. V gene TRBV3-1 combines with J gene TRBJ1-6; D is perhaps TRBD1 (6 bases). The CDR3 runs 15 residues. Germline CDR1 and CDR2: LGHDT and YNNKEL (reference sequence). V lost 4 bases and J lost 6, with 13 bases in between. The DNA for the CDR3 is TGTGCCAGCAGCCGACGAGGGGGTTTTAATTCACCCCTCCACTTT. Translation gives CASSRRGGFNSPLHF.

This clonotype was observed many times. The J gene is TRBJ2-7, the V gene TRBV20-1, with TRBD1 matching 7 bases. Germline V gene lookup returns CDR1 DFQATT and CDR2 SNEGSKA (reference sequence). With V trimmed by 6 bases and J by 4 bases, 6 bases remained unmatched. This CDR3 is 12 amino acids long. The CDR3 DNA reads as TGCAGTGCCCGGACAGGAAGATACGAGCAGTACTTC. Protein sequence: CSARTGRYEQYF.

The CDR3 nucleotides are TGTGCCAGCAGCTTAGTGGGCCTAGCGGGGGCAATAAACTACAATGAGCAGTTCTTC. It codes for CASSLVGLAGAINYNEQFF. The chain carries TRBV7-2 and TRBJ2-1; 10 nucleotides align to TRBD2. CDR1 is SGHTA and CDR2 is FQGNSA in the germline V gene. The CDR3 has 19 amino acids. V was clipped by 1 base and J by 3 bases; unmatched bases: 12.

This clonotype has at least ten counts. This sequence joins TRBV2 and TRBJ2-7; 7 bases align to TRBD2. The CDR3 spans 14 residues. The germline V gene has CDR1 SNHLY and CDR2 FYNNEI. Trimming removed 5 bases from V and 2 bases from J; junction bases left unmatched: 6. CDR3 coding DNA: TGTGCCAGCAGTCTACGGGACTACGCCTACGAGCAGTACTTC. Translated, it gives CASSLRDYAYEQYF.

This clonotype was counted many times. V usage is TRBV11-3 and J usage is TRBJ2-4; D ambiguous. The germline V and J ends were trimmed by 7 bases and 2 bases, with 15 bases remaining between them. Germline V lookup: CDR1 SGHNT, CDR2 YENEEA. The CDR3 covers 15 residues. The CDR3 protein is CASITDRASKNIQYF. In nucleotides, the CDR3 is TGTGCCAGCATCACCGACCGGGCGTCCAAAAACATTCAGTACTTC. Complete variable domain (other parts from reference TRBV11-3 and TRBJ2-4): EAGVVQSPRYKIIEKKQPVAFWCNPISGHNTLYWYLQNLGQGPELLIRYENEEAVDDSQLPKDRFSAERLKGVDSTLKIQPAELGDSAVYLCASITDRASKNIQYFGAGTRLSVL.